Listed below are T cell receptor beta chains from one sample, sequenced in a study of blood T cell repertoires in COVID-19. Profiling relied on immunoSEQ multiplex PCR, and the TCRdb table lists in-frame clones only, not all of them. The data contain under 200,000 clones, 70% to 90% of them singletons. Sequencing was performed on peripheral blood. These receptors were collected from a man between 18 and 35 years old with acute or convalescent COVID-19. Each CDR3 is given with its conserved first and last residue. D genes are given only for firm matches. Rows give clone size only sometimes, using once, few, many, or a class for an expanded clone.

J,D,size,V,DNA,CDR3
TRBJ1-2,-,few,TRBV6-5,TGTGCCAGCAGCAACGTACAGGGTTCAGGCTATGGCTACACCTTC,CASSNVQGSGYGYTF
TRBJ1-5,-,once,TRBV27,TGTGCCAGCAGTACACAGGGATTTAGCAATCAGCCCCAGCATTTT,CASSTQGFSNQPQHF
TRBJ2-1,TRBD1,once,TRBV2,TGTGCCAGCAGACTCAGTCGGACAGGGGGCAATGAGCAGTTCTTC,CASRLSRTGGNEQFF
TRBJ2-4,-,-,TRBV12-5,TGTGCTAGTGGTTTGGTACGCCCCCAGTGGAACATTCAGTACTTC,CASGLVRPQWNIQYF
TRBJ1-2,-,few,TRBV23-1,TGCGCCAGCAGTCTCTATCATTCGCCCAAAGCCAACTATGGCTACACCTTC,CASSLYHSPKANYGYTF
TRBJ1-2,TRBD1,-,TRBV7-9,TGTGCCAGCAGCTTGGACAGGGACCGCTATGGCTACACCTTC,CASSLDRDRYGYTF
TRBJ2-7,TRBD2,-,TRBV7-2,TGTGCCAGCAGCCCTAGCGGGAGAAACTACGAGCAGTACTTC,CASSPSGRNYEQYF
TRBJ2-5,TRBD2,-,TRBV5-1,TGCGCCAGCAGCGCGGGGGGGCCCCAAGAGACCCAGTACTTC,CASSAGGPQETQYF
TRBJ2-2,-,-,TRBV6-5,TGTGCCAGCAGCTCGCAGGCCCTCAACACCGGGGAGCTGTTTTTT,CASSSQALNTGELFF
TRBJ1-6,-,-,TRBV6-5,TGTGCCAGCAGGGACAGCCATAATTCACCCCTCCACTTT,CASRDSHNSPLHF
TRBJ2-2,-,-,TRBV15,TGTGCCACCAGCAGAGATAGGGACTCTTACACCGGGGAGCTGTTTTTT,CATSRDRDSYTGELFF
TRBJ1-5,-,-,TRBV28,TGTGCCAGCAGTCATCAGGGTTTTGGCAATCAGCCCCAGCATTTT,CASSHQGFGNQPQHF
TRBJ1-5,-,-,TRBV2,TGTGCCAGCAGGACAGCTTACCTAGATCAGCCCCAGCATTTT,CASRTAYLDQPQHF
TRBJ1-5,TRBD1,-,TRBV2,TGTGCCAGCAAGGGGGCATTAGTGGGCAATCAGCCCCAGCATTTT,CASKGALVGNQPQHF
TRBJ1-1,TRBD1,-,TRBV10-3,TGTGCCATCAGTGGAATAGGGGGCTTAGGCACTGAAGCTTTCTTT,CAISGIGGLGTEAFF
TRBJ1-1,-,-,TRBV5-1,TGCGCCAGCAGCTTGAGTTCGTCGGTATTCACTGAAGCTTTCTTT,CASSLSSSVFTEAFF
TRBJ1-5,-,-,TRBV10-1,TGCGCCAGCAGTGGATTCAGGGAGGGGAGCAATCAGCCCCAGCATTTT,CASSGFREGSNQPQHF
TRBJ1-5,TRBD1,-,TRBV6-5,TGTGCCAGCAATGCGTGGGACAGATGGCAGCCCCAGCATTTT,CASNAWDRWQPQHF
TRBJ2-3,TRBD2,-,TRBV2,TGTGCCAGCAGTGAACCGGGACTAGCGACAGATACGCAGTATTTT,CASSEPGLATDTQYF
TRBJ1-3,-,-,TRBV4-1,TGCGCCAGCAGCCAAGTCTCTGGACAGCTTTATTCTGGAAACACCATATATTTT,CASSQVSGQLYSGNTIYF
TRBJ1-3,-,few,TRBV5-1,TGCGCCAGCAGCTTGGCCGGCGCCGGAGGTGGAAACACCATATATTTT,CASSLAGAGGGNTIYF
TRBJ2-6,-,-,TRBV27,TGTGCCAGCACTCCAGAACCAGGGCCTGGGGCCAACGTCCTGACTTTC,CASTPEPGPGANVLTF
TRBJ1-4,-,-,TRBV14,TGTGCCAGCAGCCAAGATGTTATATTGGGCAGGCCTAATGAAAAACTGTTTTTT,CASSQDVILGRPNEKLFF
TRBJ2-7,TRBD2,-,TRBV19,TGTGCCAGTAGTGGCGCTAGCGGGGGGGGAGAGCAGTACTTC,CASSGASGGGEQYF
TRBJ2-2,TRBD1,-,TRBV2,TGTGCCAGCAGACCTAGGGACAGGGTGAACACCGGGGAGCTGTTTTTT,CASRPRDRVNTGELFF
TRBJ2-1,-,-,TRBV19,TGTGCCAGTAGTCCCAGCTCCTACAATGAGCAGTTCTTC,CASSPSSYNEQFF
TRBJ2-3,TRBD2,-,TRBV19,TGTGCCAGTAGTATCCGACTGACGACTAGCATTGGAACAGATACGCAGTATTTT,CASSIRLTTSIGTDTQYF
TRBJ2-2,-,few,TRBV28,TGTGCCAGCAGTACATCGGGACTCACAAAGAACACCGGGGAGCTGTTTTTT,CASSTSGLTKNTGELFF
TRBJ2-6,-,-,TRBV7-9,TGTGCCAGCAGCCTCAGAGGTACGGACAGCTCTGGGGCCAACGTCCTGACTTTC,CASSLRGTDSSGANVLTF
TRBJ2-1,TRBD2,-,TRBV6-5,TGTGCCAGCAGTTACTATAGCGGGGGGAGCCATGAGCAGTTCTTC,CASSYYSGGSHEQFF
TRBJ1-4,-,-,TRBV7-8,TGTGCCAGCAGTAATTTTGGTTCTCGGAATGAAAAACTGTTTTTT,CASSNFGSRNEKLFF
TRBJ1-3,TRBD1,-,TRBV7-2,TGTGCCAGCAGCCCTTCAGGGGGGCCTGGAAACACCATATATTTT,CASSPSGGPGNTIYF